Below, 18 T cell receptor beta chains from the same sample are listed, as sequenced in a study of radiation and T cells in renal cell carcinoma. Sample time point: baseline pretreatment blood. Indicated treatment: 15 Gy SBRT to primary tumor, nephrectomy 4 weeks later. Sequenced by immunoSEQ multiplex PCR; TCRdb stores in-frame clones only, minus some. The sample records some 100,000 clones, 82% being singletons. The sequencing used blood, collected from a patient whose treatment included radiotherapy and nephrectomy. The receptors come from a man between 60 and 75 years old with renal cell carcinoma.

The chain employs TRBV10-3 and TRBJ2-5, with a weak D call TRBD1 (6 bases). V was clipped by 4 bases and J by 14 bases, with 29 bases between them. The CDR3 has 16 amino acids. The germline V gene has CDR1 ENHRY and CDR2 SYGVKD. CDR3 sequence (DNA): TGTGCCATCAGTGCTCATACGGACAGCTTCCAAATAGGCCAATACTTC. Its protein product is CAISAHTDSFQIGQYF.

This rearrangement joins TRBV5-6 to TRBJ2-3, with D tentatively TRBD2 (5 bases). V lost 4 bases and J lost 0, with 9 bases in between. This CDR3 is built from 14 residues. Germline V gene data show CDR1 as SGHDT and CDR2 as YYEEEE. CDR3 nucleotide sequence: TGTGCCAGCAGCCTCGGGGTTAGCACAGATACGCAGTATTTT. Translation: CASSLGVSTDTQYF. Filled out from reference TRBV5-6 and TRBJ2-3, the complete variable domain reads DAGVTQSPTHLIKTRGQQVTLRCSPKSGHDTVSWYQQALGQGPQFIFQYYEEEERQRGNFPDRFSGHQFPNYSSELNVNALLLGDSALYLCASSLGVSTDTQYFGPGTRLTVL.

The J gene is TRBJ2-6, the V gene TRBV18, with 8 bases matching TRBD1. After removal of 3 bases from V and 0 bases from J, the junction contained 4 bases not matched to a gene. Germline loops: CDR1 KGHSH, CDR2 LQKENI. The CDR3 spans 17 residues. CDR3 loop: CASSPGTGFSGANVLTF. The CDR3 DNA reads TGTGCCAGCTCACCCGGGACAGGATTCTCTGGGGCCAACGTCCTGACTTTC. The entire variable domain, with the rest obtained from reference TRBV18 and TRBJ2-6, is as follows: NAGVMQNPRHLVRRRGQEARLRCSPMKGHSHVYWYRQLPEEGLKFMVYLQKENIIDESGMPKERFSAEFPKEGPSILRIQQVVRGDSAAYFCASSPGTGFSGANVLTFGAGSRLTVL.

In its sample, this clone was seen a few times. The V and J genes are TRBV4-3 and TRBJ1-1; TRBD1 is a possible D gene (5 bases). This CDR3 has 16 residues. CDR1 is LGHNA and CDR2 is YSLEER in the germline V gene. The V and J ends lost 1 base and 7 bases respectively, with 19 bases between them. The CDR3: CASSQGQGGTWVEAFF. In nucleotides, the CDR3 is TGCGCCAGCAGCCAAGGGCAGGGAGGGACTTGGGTTGAAGCTTTCTTT.

The V call is TRBV5-6, the J call TRBJ1-2, with D uncertain. This CDR3 has 15 amino acids. Trimming pared 2 bases from V and 8 bases from J, leaving 19 bases between. Germline V CDR1 and CDR2: SGHDT, YYEEEE. The chain's CDR3 is CASSFRAADPGGYTF. The CDR3 DNA sequence: TGTGCCAGCAGCTTTCGGGCAGCGGACCCCGGGGGCTACACCTTC. Based on the CDR3 plus reference TRBV5-6 and TRBJ1-2, the full variable domain is DAGVTQSPTHLIKTRGQQVTLRCSPKSGHDTVSWYQQALGQGPQFIFQYYEEEERQRGNFPDRFSGHQFPNYSSELNVNALLLGDSALYLCASSFRAADPGGYTFGSGTRLTVV.

The gene calls are TRBV5-4 and TRBJ2-3; D gene unclear. This CDR3 is 13 amino acids long. CDR1 and CDR2 from the germline V gene are SGHNT and YYREEE (reference sequence). Deletions cut 0 bases from V and 2 bases from J, with 4 bases between. CDR3 nucleotide sequence: TGTGCCAGCAGCTTGGACCACACAGATACGCAGTATTTT. The encoded protein is CASSLDHTDTQYF.

The chain has TRBV7-9 and TRBJ1-1; 12 positions agree with TRBD1. This CDR3 spans 15 amino acids. Germline V gene sequence: CDR1 SEHNR, CDR2 FQNEAQ (reference sequence). V dropped 3 bases and J dropped 1; count of bases not matched to a gene: 0. CDR3 sequence reads: CASSLGQGANTEAFF. In DNA form, the CDR3 reads TGTGCCAGCAGCTTGGGACAGGGGGCGAACACTGAAGCTTTCTTT. The complete variable domain, with remaining parts taken from reference TRBV7-9 and TRBJ1-1, reads DTGVSQNPRHKITKRGQNVTFRCDPISEHNRLYWYRQTLGQGPEFLTYFQNEAQLEKSRLLSDRFSAERPKGSFSTLEIQRTEQGDSAMYLCASSLGQGANTEAFFGQGTRLTVV.

V gene TRBV6-1 combines with J gene TRBJ2-5, with 10 bases lining up with TRBD2. CDR3 length equals 17 residues. V gave up 4 bases and J gave up 1 base; unmatched junction bases: 9. Per germline, CDR1 MNHNS and CDR2 SASEGT. This chain's CDR3 is CASSANRLAGIQETQYF. For the CDR3, the DNA is TGTGCCAGCAGTGCCAACCGACTAGCGGGTATCCAAGAGACCCAGTACTTC.

The chain employs TRBV11-2 and TRBJ2-1; 8 bases are a match to TRBD1. The germline CDR1 and CDR2 sequences are SGHAT and FQNNGV. The CDR3 has 16 residues. Germline trimming cut 3 bases from V and 13 bases from J; bases unmatched to any gene: 17. The chain's CDR3 is CASSLESGGAIGTQFF. The CDR3 DNA is TGTGCCAGCAGCTTGGAGTCAGGGGGCGCGATTGGGACTCAGTTCTTC.

This clone was picked up one time. V usage is TRBV7-2 and J usage is TRBJ2-3; D remains unclear. Trimming cost V 0 bases and J 3 bases, with 4 bases left between them. This CDR3 spans 13 amino acids. Germline assignment: CDR1 SGHTA and CDR2 FQGNSA. CDR3 in amino acids: CASSLAITDTQYF. Here the CDR3 DNA reads TGTGCCAGCAGCTTAGCCATAACAGATACGCAGTATTTT.

The CDR3 reads CASSRGNSDTQYF. The CDR3 DNA sequence: TGTGCCAGCAGTCGGGGGAACTCAGATACGCAGTATTTT. The V and J genes are TRBV6-1 and TRBJ2-3, with D maybe TRBD2 (6 bases). The germline gives CDR1 MNHNS, CDR2 SASEGT. CDR3 length: 13 amino acids. Trimming took off 5 bases at V and 4 bases at J, with 10 bases between the two ends.

This clone came up a few times. The chain is built from TRBV6-5 and TRBJ2-1; no clear D. The germline V gene has CDR1 MNHEY and CDR2 SVGAGI. The CDR3 length is 16 residues. V shed 2 bases and J shed 0 bases, with 11 bases lying between them. The CDR3 is CASSYAASSSYNEQFF. CDR3 DNA sequence: TGTGCCAGCAGTTACGCGGCATCCAGCTCCTACAATGAGCAGTTCTTC.

The gene calls are TRBV5-1 and TRBJ2-1, with 10 nucleotides matching TRBD2. From germline, CDR1 is SGHRS and CDR2 YFSETQ. CDR3 length: 13 amino acids. V shed 0 bases and J 15 bases; nucleotides not matched to a gene: 6. The chain's CDR3 is CASSLAPSGSGFF. For the CDR3, the DNA is TGCGCCAGCAGCTTGGCCCCTAGCGGGAGTGGGTTCTTC.

The rearrangement links TRBV4-1 to TRBJ2-5; D gene ambiguous. Germline CDR1 reads MGHRA; CDR2 reads YSYEKL. Trimming took 2 bases from V and 9 from J, leaving 16 bases between them. The CDR3 runs 14 residues. The CDR3 DNA follows: TGCGCCAGCAGCCAAACGGGCCGGTCGCCCGCCCAGTACTTC. It translates to CASSQTGRSPAQYF.

This clone is a singleton in its sample. The chain carries TRBV4-1 and TRBJ1-2; no clear D gene. Trimming left V 3 bases short and J 0 bases short, with 11 bases between. The CDR3 has 15 amino acids. Germline V gene sequence: CDR1 MGHRA, CDR2 YSYEKL. CDR3 loop: CASSQPVPSNYGYTF. The CDR3 DNA follows: TGCGCCAGCAGCCAGCCCGTCCCCTCTAACTATGGCTACACCTTC.

The chain has TRBV18 and TRBJ1-2, with 7 bases fitting TRBD1. The CDR3 covers 15 residues. The junction had 8 bases not matched to a gene; V was cut back by 3 bases and J by 4 bases. Per the germline V gene, CDR1 is KGHSH and CDR2 is LQKENI. CDR3 sequence (DNA): TGTGCCAGCTCACCGGCAAGGGGGCGCATCTATGGCTACACCTTC. The encoded protein is CASSPARGRIYGYTF.

The J gene is TRBJ2-6, the V gene TRBV28; maybe TRBD2 (6 bases). Trimming stripped 8 bases from V and 4 bases from J, with 18 bases between. Germline V gene sequence: CDR1 MDHEN, CDR2 SYDVKM. The CDR3 runs 16 residues. The CDR3 region is CASLPGGASGANVLTF. CDR3 nucleotides: TGTGCCAGCCTTCCCGGAGGGGCGTCCGGGGCCAACGTCCTGACTTTC.

The CDR3: CASSPEGFGEQYF. The CDR3, as DNA: TGTGCCAGCAGCCCGGAGGGGTTCGGGGAGCAGTACTTC. The chain recombines TRBV14 with TRBJ2-7; D perhaps matches TRBD2 (6 bases). Germline V lookup: CDR1 SGHDN, CDR2 FVKESK. Trimming removed 4 bases at V and 7 bases at J, with 14 bases between. The CDR3 is made up of 13 amino acids.